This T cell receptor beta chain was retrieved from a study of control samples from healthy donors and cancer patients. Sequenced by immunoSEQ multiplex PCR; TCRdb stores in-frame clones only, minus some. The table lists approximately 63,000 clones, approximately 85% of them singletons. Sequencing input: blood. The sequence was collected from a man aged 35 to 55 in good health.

This CDR3 reads CASQQGQVYSPLHF. The DNA for the CDR3 is TGTGCCAGTCAACAGGGACAGGTCTACTCACCCCTCCACTTT. J is TRBJ1-6 and V is TRBV19, with TRBD1 matching over 8 bases. J was trimmed by 10 bases and V by 8 bases; bases with no gene match: 10. Germline V gene sequence: CDR1 LNHDA, CDR2 SQIVND (reference sequence). The CDR3 contains 14 residues.